The clone carrying this T cell receptor beta chain was recorded only once. The CDR3 loop spans 16 amino acids. This specimen comes from a study of blood T cell repertoires in COVID-19. Overall study context: The United States, Italy and Spain supplied acute and convalescent COVID-19 samples. From T cells, B-cell-depleted T cells, or PBMCs came the material, which was cDNA or gDNA.

In the original processing: Reference gene primer amplification gave nucleated cell count estimates. Data came from immunoSEQ multiplex PCR; TCRdb stores just in-frame clones and leaves some out. The DNA gave D and trimming, while V, J and clone size come from that table. The sample consists of fewer than 130,000 clones, 76% of them appearing once. The TCR sequence derives from a woman older than 75 with acute or convalescent COVID-19. The sequencing sample was made of peripheral blood. The chain carries TRBV21-1 and TRBJ1-2. TRBV21-1 is noted as a pseudogene. CDR3 region: CASSKLRGHLNYGYTF. CDR3 DNA sequence: TGTGCCAGCAGCAAATTACGGGGTCATCTTAACTATGGCTACACCTTC.